This T cell receptor beta chain was identified in a study of control samples from healthy donors and cancer patients. Looked up from germline, CDR1 is SGHRS and CDR2 is YFSETQ. V shed 4 bases and J shed 0 bases, with 16 bases lying between them. This CDR3 comprises 16 residues. Profiled with immunoSEQ multiplex PCR; TCRdb holds only in-frame clones, not every one. The sample consists of 35,000 to 50,000 clones, roughly 80% of them appearing once. The sequence was obtained from a man in his fifties or sixties in good health. This chain links TRBV5-1 with TRBJ1-1; no reliable D call. What was sequenced was blood. This CDR3 is CASSPGRPRVNTEAFF. DNA of the CDR3: TGCGCCAGCAGCCCGGGCCGACCGAGGGTGAACACTGAAGCTTTCTTT. The variable domain in full, with the rest retrieved from reference TRBV5-1 and TRBJ1-1, is KAGVTQTPRYLIKTRGQQVTLSCSPISGHRSVSWYQQTPGQGLQFLFEYFSETQRNKGNFPGRFSGRQFSNSRSEMNVSTLELGDSALYLCASSPGRPRVNTEAFFGQGTRLTVV.